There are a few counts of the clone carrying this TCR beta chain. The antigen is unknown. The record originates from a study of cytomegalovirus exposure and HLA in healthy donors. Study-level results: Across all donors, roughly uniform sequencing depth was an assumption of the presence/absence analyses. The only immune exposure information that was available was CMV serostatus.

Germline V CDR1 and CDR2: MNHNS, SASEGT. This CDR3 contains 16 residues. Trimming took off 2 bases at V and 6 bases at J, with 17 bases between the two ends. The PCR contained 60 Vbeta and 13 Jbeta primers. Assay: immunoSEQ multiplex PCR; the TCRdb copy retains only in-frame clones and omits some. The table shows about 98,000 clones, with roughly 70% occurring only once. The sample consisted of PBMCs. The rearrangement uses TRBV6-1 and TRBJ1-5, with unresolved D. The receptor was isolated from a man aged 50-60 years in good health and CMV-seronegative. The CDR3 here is CASSEKLIVTTQPQHF. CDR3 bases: TGTGCCAGCAGTGAAAAACTGATCGTTACCACTCAGCCCCAGCATTTT.